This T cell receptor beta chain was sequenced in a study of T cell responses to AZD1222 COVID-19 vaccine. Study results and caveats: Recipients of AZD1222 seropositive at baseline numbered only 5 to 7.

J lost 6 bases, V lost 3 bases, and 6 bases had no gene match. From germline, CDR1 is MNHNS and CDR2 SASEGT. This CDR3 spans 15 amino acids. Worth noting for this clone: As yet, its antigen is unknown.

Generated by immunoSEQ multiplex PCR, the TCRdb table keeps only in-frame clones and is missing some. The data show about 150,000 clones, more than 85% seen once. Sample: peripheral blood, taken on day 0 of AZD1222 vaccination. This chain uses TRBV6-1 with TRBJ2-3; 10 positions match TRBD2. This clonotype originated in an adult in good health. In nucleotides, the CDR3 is TGTGCCAGCAGTGAGCTAGCGGGAGAGTTGGATACGCAGTATTTT. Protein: CASSELAGELDTQYF.